The next 15 T cell receptor beta chains were all read from a single sample in a study of metastatic and nonmetastatic thyroid tumors. TCRdb re-called the PCR reads via MiXCR. The sample contains about 19,000 clones, 15% to 20% of which appear only once. Thyroid surgery was preceded by no treatment in any patient. The sequencing sample was made of blood. The origin of the receptors is a male donor with papillary thyroid cancer or a benign thyroid nodule (not recorded which). Some clones in this sample may be carry-over from other donors' samples.

This clone was observed many times. The sample has other DNA sequences that encode this CDR3 too. The V and J genes are TRBV12-3 or TRBV12-4 and TRBJ2-1; 7 bases are a match to TRBD1. The CDR3 has 13 residues. V was pared by 6 bases and J by 10 bases, with 9 bases of the junction left unmatched. CDR3 region: CASRSTGFYEQFF. The CDR3 nucleotides read TGTGCCAGCAGATCGACAGGGTTCTACGAGCAGTTCTTC.

This clone was detected many times. CDR3 nucleotide sequence: TGTGCCACCAGCAGAGATCCAGATTCGAATGAGCAGTTCTTC. Protein sequence: CATSRDPDSNEQFF. The V and J genes are TRBV15 and TRBJ2-1; no clear D gene. The CDR3 loop spans 14 amino acids. The V end was cut by 0 bases, the J end by 7 bases, with 10 bases between. CDR1 is LNHNV and CDR2 is YYDKDF in the germline V gene (reference sequence). The variable domain in full, with the rest retrieved from reference TRBV15 and TRBJ2-1, is DAMVIQNPRYQVTQFGKPVTLSCSQTLNHNVMYWYQQKSSQAPKLLFHYYDKDFNNEADTPDNFQSRRPNTSFCFLDIRSPGLGDTAMYLCATSRDPDSNEQFFGPGTRLTVL.

The table lists this clone with many counts. The gene calls are TRBV6-1 and TRBJ2-3; D remains unclear. V was cut by 6 bases and J by 6 bases, with 10 bases left in between. CDR1 and CDR2 from the germline V gene are MNHNS and SASEGT. This CDR3 region has 12 residues. DNA for the CDR3: TGTGCCAGCAGCCCAACTGTCGATACGCAGTATTTT. Protein product: CASSPTVDTQYF.

This clone is deemed medium-sized. The V and J genes are TRBV4-1 and TRBJ2-7; tentative D call: TRBD1 (6 bases). The CDR3 contains 15 residues. Trimming pared 3 bases from V and 2 bases from J, leaving 14 bases between. Germline CDR1 reads MGHRA; CDR2 reads YSYEKL. The CDR3 here is CASSQVVWGPYEQYF. In DNA form, the CDR3 reads TGCGCCAGCAGCCAGGTGGTGTGGGGGCCCTACGAGCAGTACTTC.

This clone appeared many times. The chain is built from TRBV6-4 and TRBJ2-6, with D uncertain. Trimming removed 0 bases from V and 1 base from J, with 7 bases in between. Germline V lookup: CDR1 MRHNA, CDR2 SNTAGT. This CDR3 has 16 residues. CDR3 nucleotides: TGTGCCAGCAGTGACTCAGTAGGGTCTGGGGCCAACGTCCTGACTTTC. Protein product: CASSDSVGSGANVLTF.

By sample fraction, this clone is medium-sized. This chain uses TRBV28 with TRBJ1-1; D call uncertain. Germline loops: CDR1 MDHEN, CDR2 SYDVKM. The CDR3 runs 12 residues. V was trimmed by 4 bases and J by 7 bases, leaving 10 bases between them. CDR3 coding DNA: TGTGCCAGCAGTTATGCCCCCAGTGAAGCTTTCTTT. Residues: CASSYAPSEAFF.

This clone was detected ten times or more. The V call is TRBV27, the J call TRBJ2-7; 11 nucleotides agree with TRBD2. V was pared by 3 bases and J by 0 bases, with 1 base of the junction left unmatched. The CDR3 length is 15 residues. Germline V gene lookup returns CDR1 MNHEY and CDR2 SMNVEV (reference sequence). DNA of the CDR3: TGTGCCAGCAGTTTGGGGACTAGCGGCTCCTACGAGCAGTACTTC. Residues: CASSLGTSGSYEQYF.

This clone was detected many times. This may arise from a read error, as a much more abundant clone is one base away. This sample also contains other DNA sequences that code for the same CDR3. CDR3 residues: CASSQELQNQPQHF. CDR3 in DNA: TGTGCCAGCAGCCAAGAACTTCAGAACCAGCCCCAGCATTTT. The V gene is TRBV4-2, the J gene TRBJ1-5, with D unclear. Trimming removed 0 bases at V and 7 bases at J, with 10 bases between. The CDR3 sequence is 14 residues long. Germline V gives CDR1 LGHNA, CDR2 YNFKEQ.

This clone was recorded at least ten times. This chain uses TRBV11-2 with TRBJ2-6; D gene uncertain. Trimming pared 5 bases from V and 0 bases from J, leaving 8 bases between. The CDR3 spans 15 residues. Germline-derived CDR1 and CDR2 are SGHAT and FQNNGV. CDR3: CASSPSDSGANVLTF. The DNA for the CDR3 is TGTGCCAGCAGCCCGTCTGACTCTGGGGCCAACGTCCTGACTTTC.

The sample holds many counts of this clone. The J gene is TRBJ1-1, the V gene TRBV6-1; the D gene is possibly TRBD1 (5 bases). Deletions cut 2 bases from V and 1 base from J, with 11 bases between. The germline V gene encodes CDR1 MNHNS and CDR2 SASEGT. CDR3 length: 15 residues. CDR3 in DNA: TGTGCCAGCAGTGAACAGGTTGGGGCGAACACTGAAGCTTTCTTT. This codes for CASSEQVGANTEAFF.

This clone was seen at least ten times. The CDR3 reads CASSQDTYRGNYGYTF. The CDR3 DNA is TGCGCCAGCAGCCAAGATACCTACAGGGGTAACTATGGCTACACCTTC. The chain joins TRBV4-1 to TRBJ1-2, with 7 nucleotides matching TRBD1. The CDR3 loop spans 16 amino acids. Germline V gene lookup returns CDR1 MGHRA and CDR2 YSYEKL. The trim removed 0 bases at V and 1 base at J, leaving 5 bases unmatched.

This clone came up many times. The chain combines TRBV20-1 with TRBJ2-1, with TRBD2 identical over 7 bases. CDR3 length: 15 residues. Germline CDR1 is DFQATT and CDR2 is SNEGSKA (reference sequence). The ends lost 2 bases at V and 4 bases at J; junction bases unmatched: 8. The CDR3 here is CSARRGTTRYNEQFF. The CDR3 DNA is TGCAGTGCTAGAAGAGGGACTACCAGATACAATGAGCAGTTCTTC.

This clone was seen many times. The rearrangement links TRBV20-1 to TRBJ2-1, with D maybe TRBD2 (6 bases). Germline loops: CDR1 DFQATT, CDR2 SNEGSKA (reference sequence). V was cut by 6 bases and J by 4 bases, with 16 bases left in between. CDR3 length: 14 residues. This CDR3 reads CSALPRERYNEQFF. The CDR3 DNA reads TGCAGTGCCCTTCCTCGGGAGAGGTACAATGAGCAGTTCTTC.

This clone is deemed medium-sized (0.01 to 0.1%). In nucleotides, the CDR3 is TGTGCCAGCATGCCAGGTGGATCCTACAATGAGCAGTTCTTC. As protein: CASMPGGSYNEQFF. The chain combines TRBV11-2 with TRBJ2-1; D gene uncertain. Germline V gives CDR1 SGHAT, CDR2 FQNNGV. V was clipped by 7 bases and J by 1 base, with 11 bases between them. The CDR3 is 14 amino acids.

This clone appeared many times. The chain is built from TRBV6-1 and TRBJ2-7, with D possibly being TRBD1 or TRBD2 (5 bases each). Trimming took 5 bases from V and 5 from J, leaving 16 bases between them. Germline CDR1 is MNHNS and CDR2 is SASEGT. The CDR3 is made up of 14 amino acids. CDR3 sequence: CASSTGTRVDEQYF. CDR3 nucleotide sequence: TGTGCCAGCAGTACCGGGACCCGTGTTGACGAGCAGTACTTC.